These 25 T cell receptor beta chains came from one sample sequenced in a study of blood T cell repertoires in COVID-19. Sequencing was performed with immunoSEQ multiplex PCR; in TCRdb, only in-frame clones are kept and a portion is missing. The sample includes 140,000 to 150,000 clones, around 89% of them seen just once. The sequenced sample consisted of peripheral blood. These receptors all come from a man aged 60-69 years with active or convalescent COVID-19.

This chain uses TRBV5-1 with TRBJ2-1; the match to TRBD1 covers 8 bases. The CDR3 runs to 14 residues. CDR1 and CDR2 from the germline V gene are SGHRS and YFSETQ. With V trimmed by 0 bases and J by 8 bases, 4 bases remained unmatched. The DNA of the CDR3 is TGCGCCAGCAGCTTGGGGACAGGGTCCCATGAGCAGTTCTTC. Its translation is CASSLGTGSHEQFF.

The chain couples TRBV29-1 to TRBJ2-1; TRBD2 agrees at 8 bases. This CDR3 spans 12 amino acids. CDR1 is SQVTM, CDR2 ANQGSEA, per germline. Unmatched junction bases numbered 3, after V lost 3 bases and J lost 8 bases. The CDR3, as DNA: TGCAGCGTTGAGGCGGGGGGCTATGAGCAGTTCTTC. Its protein product is CSVEAGGYEQFF.

The CDR3 is CASRPHNTGGWADTQYF. The CDR3 DNA reads as TGTGCCAGCAGGCCTCATAACACAGGGGGCTGGGCAGATACGCAGTATTTT. The chain joins TRBV6-2 or TRBV6-3 to TRBJ2-3, with TRBD1 identical over 9 bases. The V segment lost 6 bases and the J segment 4 bases; nucleotides outside the gene matches: 14. Germline assignment: CDR1 MNHEY and CDR2 SVGEGT. The CDR3 sequence is 17 residues long.

The J gene is TRBJ1-5, the V gene TRBV7-2; D gene ambiguous. V lost 2 bases and J 7 bases, leaving 15 bases between the germline ends. The CDR3 is made up of 15 amino acids. The germline CDR1 and CDR2 sequences are SGHTA and FQGNSA. CDR3 region: CASSLFGSREQPQHF. CDR3 nucleotides: TGTGCCAGCAGCTTATTTGGAAGTCGGGAGCAGCCCCAGCATTTT.

This clone was seen once. The chain has TRBV5-1 and TRBJ1-3, with D perhaps matching TRBD1 (6 bases). V was clipped by 7 bases and J by 3 bases, with 11 bases between them. The CDR3 consists of 13 residues. In germline, CDR1 is SGHRS, CDR2 YFSETQ. CDR3: CASWDMSGNTIYF. The CDR3 nucleotides are TGCGCCAGCTGGGACATGAGTGGAAACACCATATATTTT.

The chain is built from TRBV7-2 and TRBJ1-2; TRBD1 matches 9 bases. The ends lost 4 bases at V and 4 bases at J; junction bases unmatched: 1. CDR1 and CDR2 from the germline V gene are SGHTA and FQGNSA. The CDR3 consists of 13 residues. Here the CDR3 reads CASSSGQGYGYTF. The DNA of the CDR3 is TGTGCCAGCAGCTCGGGACAGGGCTATGGCTACACCTTC.

The rearrangement links TRBV28 to TRBJ2-7, with 9 positions matching TRBD2. CDR1 and CDR2 from the germline V gene are MDHEN and SYDVKM. The V segment lost 10 bases and the J segment 5 bases; nucleotides outside the gene matches: 12. The CDR3 consists of 14 residues. The DNA of the CDR3 is TGTGCCATCGCGGGATGGCGGGAGGGCGACGAGCAGTACTTC. This encodes CAIAGWREGDEQYF.

The chain is built from TRBV4-2 and TRBJ1-1, with D possibly being TRBD1 (5 bases). Germline V lookup: CDR1 LGHNA, CDR2 YNFKEQ. The CDR3 loop spans 16 amino acids. The germline V and J ends were trimmed by 6 bases and 0 bases, with 17 bases remaining between them. CDR3 loop: CASRRAGMGLNTEAFF. CDR3 in DNA: TGTGCCAGCAGGAGGGCGGGGATGGGACTGAACACTGAAGCTTTCTTT.

This clone was seen just once. At one of its ends the junction is not consistent with the germline gene, which may arise from a read error. The J gene is TRBJ2-7, the V gene TRBV7-8, with 9 bases aligning to TRBD2. The CDR3 contains 15 residues. Germline values: CDR1 SGHVS, CDR2 FQNEAQ. DNA for the CDR3: TGTGCCAGCAACTTACCGGGACTAGCTGGGGGCGAGCAGTACTTC. Its translation is CASNLPGLAGGEQYF.

The chain recombines TRBV28 with TRBJ2-7, with D maybe TRBD1 (6 bases). The CDR3 consists of 13 residues. In germline, CDR1 is MDHEN, CDR2 SYDVKM. Trimming took 5 bases from V and 5 from J, leaving 13 bases between them. Here the CDR3 reads CASSLRHRDEQYF. CDR3 nucleotides: TGTGCCAGCAGTCTCAGACACAGGGACGAGCAGTACTTC.

This rearrangement joins TRBV14 to TRBJ2-7, with a possible D match to TRBD1 (7 bases). Per the germline V gene, CDR1 is SGHDN and CDR2 is FVKESK. The CDR3 spans 13 residues. Trimming took off 4 bases at V and 6 bases at J, with 13 bases between the two ends. CDR3 sequence: CASSPLQGGEQYF. The CDR3 DNA sequence: TGTGCCAGCAGCCCGTTGCAGGGGGGCGAGCAGTACTTC.

V and J are TRBV27 and TRBJ1-1; 8 bases fit TRBD1. The CDR3 loop spans 15 amino acids. V was pared by 1 base and J by 4 bases, with 5 bases of the junction left unmatched. Per the germline V gene, CDR1 is MNHEY and CDR2 is SMNVEV (reference sequence). CDR3 nucleotides: TGTGCCAGCAGTTTATACGACAGGGGCGGCACTGAAGCTTTCTTT. It specifies CASSLYDRGGTEAFF.

The chain carries TRBV23-1 and TRBJ1-2; D gene unclear. TRBV23-1 is labeled an ORF, and its function is uncertain. There are 13 residues in the CDR3. With 0 bases removed from V and 5 bases from J, the gap between germline ends came to 7 bases. The CDR3, as DNA: TGCGCCAGCAGTCAATCGGGAGAGTATGGCTACACCTTC. Encoded protein: CASSQSGEYGYTF.

This sequence joins TRBV18 and TRBJ1-1; no firm D call. Trimming took off 3 bases at V and 4 bases at J, with 18 bases between the two ends. This CDR3 spans 16 amino acids. The germline V gene encodes CDR1 KGHSH and CDR2 LQKENI. CDR3 residues: CASSPTLPDPLTEAFF. Written as DNA, the CDR3 is TGTGCCAGCTCACCTACACTACCTGACCCCCTCACTGAAGCTTTCTTT.

The chain recombines TRBV3-1 (or the pseudogene TRBV3-2) with TRBJ2-1; D is unclear. The germline gives CDR1 LGHDT, CDR2 YNNKEL (reference sequence). V dropped 3 bases and J dropped 3 bases, with 6 bases sitting between them. The CDR3 is 13 residues long. Written as DNA, the CDR3 is TGTGCCAGCAGCCAGTTTAGCTACAATGAGCAGTTCTTC. Translated, it gives CASSQFSYNEQFF.

The CDR3 protein is CASSLPAGTGSSYEQYF. The CDR3 coding sequence is TGTGCCAGCAGCCTCCCCGCCGGGACAGGGAGCTCCTACGAGCAGTACTTC. The rearrangement links TRBV7-2 to TRBJ2-7; 9 nucleotides line up with TRBD1. V gave up 5 bases and J gave up 0 bases; unmatched junction bases: 11. CDR3 length: 17 amino acids. Per the germline V gene, CDR1 is SGHTA and CDR2 is FQGNSA.

The gene calls are TRBV7-3 and TRBJ1-6; tentatively, D is TRBD1 (5 bases). V lost 5 bases, J lost 9 bases, and 11 bases lay in between. Germline V CDR1 and CDR2: SGHTA, FQGTGA. The CDR3 has 13 residues. CDR3 bases: TGTGCCAGCAGCCTTCATCAGGGTTCACCCCTCCACTTT. Amino acid sequence: CASSLHQGSPLHF.

The V gene is TRBV7-2, the J gene TRBJ2-3, with 7 bases fitting TRBD2. Germline V gene lookup returns CDR1 SGHTA and CDR2 FQGNSA. There are 13 residues in the CDR3. J was trimmed by 6 bases and V by 0 bases; bases with no gene match: 0. CDR3 in DNA: TGTGCCAGCAGCTTAGCGGGGGGGGATACGCAGTATTTT. Its translation is CASSLAGGDTQYF.

The chain employs TRBV24-1 and TRBJ2-3, with 9 bases fitting TRBD2. Trimming cost V 3 bases and J 5 bases; bases outside gene matches: 8. Germline lookup yields CDR1 KGHDR and CDR2 SFDVKD. The length of the CDR3 is 16 residues. The CDR3 nucleotides read TGTGCCACCAGTGATACGGGCGGGACTAGCCGAGATACGCAGTATTTT. This codes for CATSDTGGTSRDTQYF.

The chain combines TRBV6-5 with TRBJ1-4; D is possibly TRBD1 (5 bases). CDR3 length: 15 amino acids. From germline, CDR1 is MNHEY and CDR2 SVGAGI. The V end was cut by 2 bases, the J end by 4 bases, with 11 bases between. CDR3: CASSYDDSYNEKLFF. The CDR3 coding sequence is TGTGCCAGCAGTTACGATGACAGTTATAATGAAAAACTGTTTTTT.

This clone was detected a few times. The CDR3 sequence is CASGEVGVRNDEQFF. CDR3 nucleotides: TGTGCCAGCGGGGAAGTAGGGGTGAGGAATGATGAGCAGTTCTTC. V usage is TRBV2 and J usage is TRBJ2-1; D is possibly TRBD1 (5 bases). There are 15 residues in the CDR3. The V end was cut by 8 bases, the J end by 8 bases, with 22 bases between. Germline CDR1 reads SNHLY; CDR2 reads FYNNEI.

The chain recombines TRBV7-3 with TRBJ2-3, with D possibly matching TRBD1 (5 bases). Looked up from germline, CDR1 is SGHTA and CDR2 is FQGTGA. The CDR3 spans 15 residues. The V end lost 5 bases, the J end lost 4 bases, and 16 bases lay between the germline ends. The CDR3 nucleotides read TGTGCCAGCAGCCCCCAAGGGGCTAATGCAGATACGCAGTATTTT. Amino acid sequence: CASSPQGANADTQYF. Full variable domain (rest looked up from reference TRBV7-3 and TRBJ2-3): GAGVSQTPSNKVTEKGKYVELRCDPISGHTALYWYRQSLGQGPEFLIYFQGTGAADDSGLPNDRFFAVRPEGSVSTLKIQRTERGDSAVYLCASSPQGANADTQYFGPGTRLTVL.

The table lists this clone with a few counts. The chain couples TRBV30 to TRBJ1-3; D possibly corresponds to TRBD1 (6 bases). Per the germline V gene, CDR1 is GTSNPN and CDR2 is SVGIG (reference sequence). V was clipped by 0 bases and J by 1 base, with 10 bases between them. The CDR3 has 15 residues. CDR3 sequence (DNA): TGTGCCTGGAGTGTACGGGGGGCATCTGGAAACACCATATATTTT. The encoded protein is CAWSVRGASGNTIYF.

The chain has TRBV4-3 and TRBJ1-6; 8 bases line up with TRBD1. CDR1 LGHNA and CDR2 YSLEER come from the germline V gene. The CDR3 is made up of 17 amino acids. V trimming: 4 bases; J trimming: 3 bases; junction bases outside the gene matches: 8. CDR3 residues: CASSLSTGEVYNSPLHF. Written as DNA, the CDR3 is TGCGCCAGCAGCCTCTCGACAGGGGAGGTCTATAATTCACCCCTCCACTTT.

This clone was counted a single time. V usage is TRBV29-1 and J usage is TRBJ2-3, with 8 bases fitting TRBD1. In germline, CDR1 is SQVTM, CDR2 ANQGSEA. The CDR3 loop spans 15 amino acids. Trimming removed 2 bases from V and 1 base from J; junction bases left unmatched: 5. CDR3 sequence: CSVERGGQGTDTQYF. Here the CDR3 DNA reads TGCAGCGTTGAAAGAGGGGGACAGGGCACAGATACGCAGTATTTT.